The 13 T cell receptor beta chains below come from one sample, sequenced in a study of PD-1 blockade in classical Hodgkin lymphoma. Relapses following autologous stem cell transplantation were seen in all patients, with brentuximab vedotin exposure varying. The study purified CD4+ T cells from thawed PBMCs using magnetic negative selection. The method was immunoSEQ multiplex PCR; TCRdb's version includes in-frame clones alone and lacks a portion of them. The top ten clones hold more than 1.5% of a sample with tens of thousands of clones, 84% of them seen once. The material was CD4+ T cells from blood, obtained at baseline. The receptors here all came from a human donor with classical Hodgkin lymphoma.

The V call is TRBV6-1, the J call TRBJ2-4, with D possibly matching TRBD1 (6 bases). Per the germline V gene, CDR1 is MNHNS and CDR2 is SASEGT. This CDR3 is built from 19 residues. V was shortened by 4 bases and J by 2 bases, with 24 bases between the two germline ends. CDR3 DNA: TGTGCCAGCAGTGTAGGCGGGTTATTGGGACAAACGACCAAAAACATTCAGTACTTC. Protein product: CASSVGGLLGQTTKNIQYF.

The genes are TRBV5-6 and TRBJ2-7; 11 bases match TRBD2. Germline assignment: CDR1 SGHDT and CDR2 YYEEEE. The CDR3 totals 17 residues. V trimming: 4 bases; J trimming: 8 bases; junction bases outside the gene matches: 17. The CDR3 DNA follows: TGTGCCAGCAGCAGGAGGTCCTCTAGCGGGGGGCCAGGACAGCAGTACTTC. It encodes CASSRRSSSGGPGQQYF. The full variable domain, completed using reference TRBV5-6 and TRBJ2-7, is DAGVTQSPTHLIKTRGQQVTLRCSPKSGHDTVSWYQQALGQGPQFIFQYYEEEERQRGNFPDRFSGHQFPNYSSELNVNALLLGDSALYLCASSRRSSSGGPGQQYFGPGTRLTVT.

Regarding this clone: Other DNA sequences in the same sample also yield this CDR3. The chain carries TRBV5-1 and TRBJ1-2, with D uncertain. Germline lookup yields CDR1 SGHRS and CDR2 YFSETQ. The V end was cut by 3 bases, the J end by 2 bases, with 8 bases between. CDR3 length equals 13 residues. The DNA for the CDR3 is TGCGCCAGCAGCTCGGACGGGAACTATGGCTACACCTTC. It codes for CASSSDGNYGYTF. Full variable domain (remainder filled in from reference TRBV5-1 and TRBJ1-2): KAGVTQTPRYLIKTRGQQVTLSCSPISGHRSVSWYQQTPGQGLQFLFEYFSETQRNKGNFPGRFSGRQFSNSRSEMNVSTLELGDSALYLCASSSDGNYGYTFGSGTRLTVV.

The rearrangement joins TRBV11-3 to TRBJ2-7; D is uncertain. The CDR3 is made up of 14 amino acids. Trimming left V 5 bases short and J 2 bases short, with 13 bases between. The V gene's germline CDR1 is SGHNT and CDR2 YENEEA. CDR3 coding DNA: TGTGCCAGCAGCCAAGTGGCAGCCACCTACGAGCAGTACTTC. Translated, it gives CASSQVAATYEQYF.

This chain links TRBV27 with TRBJ1-1, with a weak D call TRBD1 (5 bases). V was trimmed by 2 bases and J by 11 bases, leaving 21 bases between them. This CDR3 is 15 amino acids long. Germline CDR1 is MNHEY and CDR2 is SMNVEV (reference sequence). The CDR3 bases are TGTGCCAGCAGTTTAAGCGACCAAGCCAGGGTCGCGGCTTTCTTT. This translates into CASSLSDQARVAAFF.

This rearrangement joins TRBV5-8 to TRBJ2-7; D unresolved. The V end was cut by 6 bases, the J end by 5 bases, with 12 bases between. This CDR3 region has 12 residues. CDR1 is SGHTS, CDR2 YDEGEE, per germline. CDR3 nucleotides: TGTGCCAGCATCAGAGGTGGAGACGAGCAGTACTTC. Residues: CASIRGGDEQYF.

This clone was detected only a few times. The chain employs TRBV15 and TRBJ1-1, with 10 bases identical to TRBD1. The CDR3 loop spans 15 amino acids. The V gene's germline CDR1 is LNHNV and CDR2 YYDKDF (reference sequence). Trimming at V came to 1 base and at J to 5 bases, leaving 4 bases not matched to a gene. CDR3 sequence (DNA): TGTGCCACCAGCAGAGCAAGACAGGGGGCTACTGAAGCTTTCTTT. Translating gives CATSRARQGATEAFF.

The rearrangement links TRBV6-5 to TRBJ2-7, with no clear D. The CDR3 loop spans 13 amino acids. V gave up 7 bases and J gave up 2 bases, with 12 bases separating them. Germline lookup yields CDR1 MNHEY and CDR2 SVGAGI. In DNA form, the CDR3 reads TGTGCCAGCAAGCAGCAAATAACCTACGAGCAGTACTTC. Translated: CASKQQITYEQYF.

V is TRBV18 and J is TRBJ1-1, with 9 bases identical to TRBD1. V dropped 3 bases and J dropped 3; count of bases not matched to a gene: 14. The CDR3 length is 18 residues. Germline CDR1 and CDR2: KGHSH and LQKENI. The CDR3 region has the DNA TGTGCCAGCTCACCCTTACTCTGGACAGGGGAAAGGGACACTGAAGCTTTCTTT. Protein sequence: CASSPLLWTGERDTEAFF. Combining the CDR3 with reference TRBV18 and TRBJ1-1 gives the whole variable domain NAGVMQNPRHLVRRRGQEARLRCSPMKGHSHVYWYRQLPEEGLKFMVYLQKENIIDESGMPKERFSAEFPKEGPSILRIQQVVRGDSAAYFCASSPLLWTGERDTEAFFGQGTRLTVV.

This chain links TRBV27 with TRBJ2-7; unclear D gene. The germline gives CDR1 MNHEY, CDR2 SMNVEV (reference sequence). Trimming left V 2 bases short and J 3 bases short, with 8 bases between. The CDR3 has 13 amino acids. In nucleotides, the CDR3 is TGTGCCAGCAGTTTAGGCAGGTTCTACGAGCAGTACTTC. This gives the protein CASSLGRFYEQYF.

CDR3 DNA sequence: TGTGCCAGCAGCTTGGTGTCAGGGGAGGGCGAGCAGTACTTC. Protein: CASSLVSGEGEQYF. The chain carries TRBV5-8 and TRBJ2-7; the D gene is possibly TRBD2 (7 bases). Germline values: CDR1 SGHTS, CDR2 YDEGEE. The V end lost 0 bases, the J end lost 6 bases, and 13 bases lay between the germline ends. CDR3 length: 14 amino acids.

The chain has TRBV30 and TRBJ2-5; D is unclear. Judging by the DNA end, TRBJ2-7 fits better; the J call may be wrong. Germline V gene lookup returns CDR1 GTSNPN and CDR2 SVGIG (reference sequence). This CDR3 has 12 amino acids. Here the CDR3 DNA reads TGTGCCTGGAGAGGGTTGACCTACGAGCAGTACTTC. Residues: CAWRGLTYEQYF.

The chain combines TRBV6-6 with TRBJ1-1; unclear D gene. Germline CDR1 MNHNY, CDR2 SVGAGI (reference sequence). With 0 bases removed from V and 7 bases from J, the gap between germline ends came to 9 bases. This CDR3 contains 13 residues. DNA of the CDR3: TGTGCCAGCAGTTACTCCGAATTTGGTGAAGCTTTCTTT. It yields the protein CASSYSEFGEAFF.